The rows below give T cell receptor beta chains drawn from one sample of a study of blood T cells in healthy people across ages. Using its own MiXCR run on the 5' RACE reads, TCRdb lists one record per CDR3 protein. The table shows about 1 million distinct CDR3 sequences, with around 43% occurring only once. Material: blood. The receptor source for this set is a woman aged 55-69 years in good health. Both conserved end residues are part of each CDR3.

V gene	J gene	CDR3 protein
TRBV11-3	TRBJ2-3	CASSFSHFGTDTQYF
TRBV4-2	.	CASSQVGQGIETQYF
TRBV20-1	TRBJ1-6	CSARGRDSPLHF
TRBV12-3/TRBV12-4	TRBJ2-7	CASRTRGYEQYF
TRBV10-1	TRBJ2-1	CASTEGGFRDEQFF
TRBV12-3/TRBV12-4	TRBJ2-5	CASSLGLAAGSQYF
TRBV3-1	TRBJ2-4	CASSQGIGELAKNIQYF
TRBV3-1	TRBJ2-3	CASSQEVRDTQYF
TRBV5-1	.	CASGSVTGSVHEQYF
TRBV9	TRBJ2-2	CASSQGRGYTGELFF
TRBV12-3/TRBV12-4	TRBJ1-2	CASSVGQNGYTF
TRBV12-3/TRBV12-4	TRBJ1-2	CALKPTGAPYGYTF
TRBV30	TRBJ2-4	CAWSSGTSGSRYF
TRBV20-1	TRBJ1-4	CSAEAGGTNEKLFF
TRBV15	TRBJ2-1	CATSRVGGEQFF
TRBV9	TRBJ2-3	CASSVETSTDTQYF
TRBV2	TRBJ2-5	CASSEALGVSGETQYF
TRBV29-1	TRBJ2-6	CSVYMGLTNSGANVLTF
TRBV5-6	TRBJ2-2	CASSFLGGTGELFF
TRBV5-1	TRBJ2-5	CASSLGSTGYQETQYF
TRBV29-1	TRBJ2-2	CSGRTKPNTGELFF
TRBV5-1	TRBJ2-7	CASSLLEDGREQYF
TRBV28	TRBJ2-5	CASSTPETGFIETQYF
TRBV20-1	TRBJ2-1	CSPLGTSGTTEQFF
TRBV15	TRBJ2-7	CATSSSGSVYEQYF
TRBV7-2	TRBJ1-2	CASSLDGGGINYGYTF
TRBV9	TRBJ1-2	CASSVVVAGNGYTF
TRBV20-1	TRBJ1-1	CSARALPVNTEAFF
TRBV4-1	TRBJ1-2	CASSQDWQGAYGYTF
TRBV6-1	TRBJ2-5	CASSRGSLQETQYF
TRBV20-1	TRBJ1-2	CSARDRSYPTGSEYGYTF
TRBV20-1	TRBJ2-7	CSATKAYEQYF
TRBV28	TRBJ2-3	CASSFGPPSSSTDTQYF
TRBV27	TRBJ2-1	CASSSGTVPYNEQFF
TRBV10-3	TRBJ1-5	CAISEGPQPQHF